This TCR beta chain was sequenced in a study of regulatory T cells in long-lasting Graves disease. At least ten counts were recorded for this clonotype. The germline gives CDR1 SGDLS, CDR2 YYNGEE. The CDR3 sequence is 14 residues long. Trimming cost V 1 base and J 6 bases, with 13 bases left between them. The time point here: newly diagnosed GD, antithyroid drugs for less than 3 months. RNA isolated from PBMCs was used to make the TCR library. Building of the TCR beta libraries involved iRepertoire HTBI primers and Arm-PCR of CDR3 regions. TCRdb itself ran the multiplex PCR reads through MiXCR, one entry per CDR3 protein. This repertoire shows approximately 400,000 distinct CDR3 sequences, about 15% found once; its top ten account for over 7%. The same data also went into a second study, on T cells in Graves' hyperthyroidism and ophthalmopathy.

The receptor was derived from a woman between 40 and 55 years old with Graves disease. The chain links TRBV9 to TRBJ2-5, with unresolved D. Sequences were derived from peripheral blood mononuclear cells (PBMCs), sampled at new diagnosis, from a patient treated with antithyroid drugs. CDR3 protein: CASSVSLGVQTQYF. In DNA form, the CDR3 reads TGTGCCAGCAGCGTATCCCTCGGCGTTCAGACCCAGTACTTC.